The 21 T cell receptor beta chains in this list originate from one sample, sequenced in a study of OX40 agonist ivuxolimab in advanced cancers. Method: immunoSEQ multiplex PCR; TCRdb's copy keeps in-frame clones and lacks some. The sample yields some 83,000 clones, less than 95% seen once. The sample was CD4+ or CD8+ T cells sorted from blood, taken in a trial of the OX40 agonist ivuxolimab. Source of these receptors: an adult with an advanced solid tumor such as melanoma, head and neck, liver or kidney cancer.

The chain recombines TRBV28 with TRBJ2-7, with 10 bases fitting TRBD2. The germline V gene has CDR1 MDHEN and CDR2 SYDVKM. V was clipped by 3 bases and J by 7 bases; unmatched bases: 6. This CDR3 is built from 14 residues. CDR3 protein: CASSLSLAGAEQYV. The DNA for the CDR3 is TGTGCCAGCAGTTTGAGCCTAGCGGGAGCGGAGCAGTACGTC.

J is TRBJ1-3 and V is TRBV2; weak D call: TRBD1 (6 bases). The CDR3 spans 14 residues. Germline CDR1 reads SNHLY; CDR2 reads FYNNEI. The ends were cut back, 6 bases at V and 1 base at J, with 10 bases in the middle. The CDR3 protein is CASSHTGSGNTIYF. The CDR3 nucleotides are TGTGCCAGCAGCCATACAGGGTCTGGAAACACCATATATTTT.

This chain uses TRBV28 with TRBJ1-1; unclear D gene. This CDR3 is 14 amino acids long. V dropped 0 bases and J dropped 1 base, with 6 bases sitting between them. Germline V gene data show CDR1 as MDHEN and CDR2 as SYDVKM. Written as DNA, the CDR3 is TGTGCCAGCAGTTTATGGGGGAAGAACACTGAAGCTTTCTTT. It is translated as CASSLWGKNTEAFF.

The chain uses TRBV7-9 and TRBJ2-7; D is unclear. Between the trimmed V and J ends, which lost 4 bases and 1 base, there was a span of 8 bases. There are 13 residues in the CDR3. Germline CDR1 reads SEHNR; CDR2 reads FQNEAQ (reference sequence). CDR3 protein: CASSSDLSYEQYF. The CDR3 DNA reads TGTGCCAGCAGCTCAGATCTTTCCTACGAGCAGTACTTC.

The V gene is TRBV6-5, the J gene TRBJ1-5; TRBD1 agrees at 7 bases. Trimming cost V 6 bases and J 2 bases; bases outside gene matches: 4. Germline CDR1 reads MNHEY; CDR2 reads SVGAGI. The CDR3 covers 14 residues. The CDR3 bases are TGTGCCAGCAGCAACAGGGGTGGCAATCAGCCCCAGCATTTT. Its translation: CASSNRGGNQPQHF.

The chain is built from TRBV30 and TRBJ2-5; D ambiguous. Germline CDR1 and CDR2: GTSNPN and SVGIG (reference sequence). The CDR3 spans 11 residues. V was cut by 2 bases and J by 5 bases, with 6 bases left in between. Here the CDR3 reads CAWSLGETQYF. DNA for the CDR3: TGTGCCTGGAGTTTGGGGGAGACCCAGTACTTC.

This CDR3 reads CASSLGGFGQPQHF. As DNA, the CDR3 is TGTGCCAGCAGCTTGGGCGGGTTTGGACAGCCCCAGCATTTT. The rearrangement uses TRBV5-4 and TRBJ1-5; no clear D gene. The CDR3 spans 14 residues. Deletions cut 0 bases from V and 7 bases from J, with 11 bases between. Looked up from germline, CDR1 is SGHNT and CDR2 is YYREEE (reference sequence). Together with reference TRBV5-4 and TRBJ1-5, the CDR3 gives the full variable domain: ETGVTQSPTHLIKTRGQQVTLRCSSQSGHNTVSWYQQALGQGPQFIFQYYREEENGRGNFPPRFSGLQFPNYSSELNVNALELDDSALYLCASSLGGFGQPQHFGDGTRLSIL.

The rearrangement links TRBV5-1 to TRBJ2-1; TRBD2 agrees at 12 bases. The ends lost 1 base at V and 7 bases at J; junction bases unmatched: 3. There are 15 residues in the CDR3. Looked up from germline, CDR1 is SGHRS and CDR2 is YFSETQ. CDR3 loop: CASSLSSGRVNEQFF. The CDR3 DNA sequence: TGCGCCAGCAGCTTGTCTAGCGGGAGGGTGAATGAGCAGTTCTTC.

By proportion, this clone is medium-sized (0.01 to 0.1%). The rearrangement links TRBV27 to TRBJ2-3; D gene uncertain. Deletions cut 5 bases from V and 6 bases from J, with 9 bases between. The CDR3 extends over 12 amino acids. Germline CDR1 MNHEY, CDR2 SMNVEV (reference sequence). CDR3 sequence (DNA): TGTGCCAGCAGTCCCTCCTATGATACGCAGTATTTT. Protein product: CASSPSYDTQYF.

This clone was recorded a few times. The gene calls are TRBV10-3 and TRBJ2-1, with 11 bases matching TRBD2. The CDR3 has 15 amino acids. V lost 6 bases, J lost 4 bases, and 5 bases stayed unmatched. The germline V gene encodes CDR1 ENHRY and CDR2 SYGVKD. The chain's CDR3 is CAISKTSGSYNEQFF. DNA of the CDR3: TGTGCCATCAGCAAAACTAGCGGGAGTTACAATGAGCAGTTCTTC.

CDR3 protein: CASSPTDFDTQYF. The CDR3 nucleotides are TGTGCCAGTAGTCCGACGGACTTCGATACGCAGTATTTT. The genes are TRBV19 and TRBJ2-3; a possible D gene is TRBD2 (5 bases). The CDR3 covers 13 residues. Looked up from germline, CDR1 is LNHDA and CDR2 is SQIVND (reference sequence). V lost 5 bases, J lost 6 bases, and 12 bases lay in between.

This rearrangement joins TRBV4-1 to TRBJ2-5, with a possible D match to TRBD2 (5 bases). CDR1 MGHRA and CDR2 YSYEKL come from the germline V gene. The CDR3 spans 15 residues. V lost 1 base and J lost 1, with 10 bases in between. The CDR3 coding sequence is TGCGCCAGCAGCCAAGTCTCCGGGATCCAAGAGACCCAGTACTTC. Its translation is CASSQVSGIQETQYF.

This chain links TRBV6-5 with TRBJ2-7, with 7 bases lining up with TRBD2. Germline CDR1 and CDR2: MNHEY and SVGAGI. The trim removed 6 bases at V and 1 base at J, leaving 9 bases unmatched. The CDR3 has 15 residues. CDR3 sequence: CASRATSEASYEQYV. The CDR3, as DNA: TGTGCCAGCAGAGCAACTAGCGAGGCGTCCTACGAGCAGTACGTC.

This chain joins TRBV28 and TRBJ2-2; the D is unclear. Germline CDR1 MDHEN, CDR2 SYDVKM. This CDR3 is built from 17 residues. V dropped 5 bases and J dropped 1 base, with 17 bases sitting between them. The CDR3 reads CASSPTQIRLNTGELFF. CDR3 DNA: TGTGCCAGCAGTCCGACCCAAATTCGTCTGAACACCGGGGAGCTGTTTTTT.

CDR3: CASSLDGEEKLFF. In DNA form, the CDR3 reads TGTGCCAGCAGCTTGGACGGTGAGGAAAAACTGTTTTTT. The rearrangement uses TRBV11-1 and TRBJ1-4; D remains unclear. Trimming pared 3 bases from V and 8 bases from J, leaving 10 bases between. The CDR3 is 13 amino acids. Germline lookup yields CDR1 SGHAT and CDR2 FQDESV (reference sequence).

The chain joins TRBV19 to TRBJ1-5; no clear D gene. V dropped 0 bases and J dropped 5 bases, with 11 bases sitting between them. The CDR3 has 15 amino acids. CDR1 and CDR2 (germline): LNHDA, SQIVND (reference sequence). CDR3 nucleotide sequence: TGTGCCAGTAGTATAGATCGTGACATCTATCAGCCCCAGCATTTT. It yields the protein CASSIDRDIYQPQHF.

The rearrangement uses TRBV27 and TRBJ2-3, with 8 bases identical to TRBD2. V was clipped by 4 bases and J by 2 bases; unmatched bases: 8. In germline, CDR1 is MNHEY, CDR2 SMNVEV (reference sequence). The CDR3 spans 16 residues. CDR3 nucleotide sequence: TGTGCCAGCAGTTATCAGGCGGGAGGACACACAGATACGCAGTATTTT. Protein product: CASSYQAGGHTDTQYF.

The chain employs TRBV19 and TRBJ1-5, with TRBD1 identical over 8 bases. The length of the CDR3 is 17 residues. V shed 4 bases and J 4 bases; nucleotides not matched to a gene: 12. The germline V gene encodes CDR1 LNHDA and CDR2 SQIVND (reference sequence). This CDR3 is CASSKDRVVGINQPQHF. CDR3 coding DNA: TGTGCCAGTAGTAAGGACAGGGTGGTCGGAATTAATCAGCCCCAGCATTTT.

The V and J genes are TRBV29-1 and TRBJ2-1; 13 bases line up with TRBD2. CDR3 size: 17 residues. Germline V gene sequence: CDR1 SQVTM, CDR2 ANQGSEA. J was trimmed by 6 bases and V by 1 base; bases with no gene match: 9. The CDR3 region has the DNA TGCAGCGTTGAAGCATTCACCGGGACTAGCGGGACCAATGAGCAGTTCTTC. The encoded protein is CSVEAFTGTSGTNEQFF.

The genes are TRBV9 and TRBJ2-1; 8 nucleotides match TRBD2. This CDR3 has 15 residues. CDR1 and CDR2 (germline): SGDLS, YYNGEE. With V trimmed by 3 bases and J by 6 bases, 8 bases remained unmatched. For the CDR3, the DNA is TGTGCCAGCAGCGCTAGCGGGCTGCCTGGCAATGAGCAGTTCTTC. Translated, it gives CASSASGLPGNEQFF.

The rearrangement joins TRBV5-6 to TRBJ2-7, with D unclear. With 0 bases removed from V and 6 bases from J, the gap between germline ends came to 10 bases. Germline-derived CDR1 and CDR2 are SGHDT and YYEEEE. The CDR3 is 13 residues long. The CDR3, as DNA: TGTGCCAGCAGCTTGGTATACGGGTCCGAGCAGTACGTC. Protein sequence: CASSLVYGSEQYV.